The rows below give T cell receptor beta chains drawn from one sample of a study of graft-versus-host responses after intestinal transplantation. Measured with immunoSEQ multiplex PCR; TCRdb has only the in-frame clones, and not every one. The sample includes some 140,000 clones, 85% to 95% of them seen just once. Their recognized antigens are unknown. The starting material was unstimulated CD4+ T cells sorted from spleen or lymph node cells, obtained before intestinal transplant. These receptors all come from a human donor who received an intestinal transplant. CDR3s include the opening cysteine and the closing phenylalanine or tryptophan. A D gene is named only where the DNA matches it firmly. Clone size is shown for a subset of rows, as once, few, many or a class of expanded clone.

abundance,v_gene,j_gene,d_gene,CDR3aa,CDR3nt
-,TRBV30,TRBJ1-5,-,CAWSGGSNQPQHF,TGTGCCTGGAGTGGGGGGAGCAATCAGCCCCAGCATTTT
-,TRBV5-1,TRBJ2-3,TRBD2,CASSLVSGGTDTQYF,TGCGCCAGCAGCTTGGTTAGCGGGGGCACAGATACGCAGTATTTT
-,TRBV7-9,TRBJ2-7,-,CASSLGGIRSYEQYF,TGTGCCAGCAGCTTAGGGGGAATACGCTCCTACGAGCAGTACTTC
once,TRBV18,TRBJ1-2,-,CASYQTDERYGYTF,TGTGCCAGCTACCAGACAGACGAACGTTATGGCTACACCTTC
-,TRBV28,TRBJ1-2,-,CASSPGALGYGYTF,TGTGCCAGCAGCCCCGGGGCCTTGGGCTATGGCTACACCTTC
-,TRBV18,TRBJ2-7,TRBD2,CASSPRATSGGYEQYF,TGTGCCAGCTCACCCCGGGCAACTAGCGGGGGCTACGAGCAGTACTTC
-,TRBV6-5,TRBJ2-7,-,CASSYDRTAYEQYF,TGTGCCAGCAGTTACGACAGGACAGCCTACGAGCAGTACTTC
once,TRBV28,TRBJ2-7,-,CASSFADPNGAYEQYF,TGTGCCAGCAGTTTCGCAGACCCAAACGGGGCCTACGAGCAGTACTTC
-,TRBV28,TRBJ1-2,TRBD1,CASSSRDRGHIGYTF,TGTGCCAGCAGCAGCCGGGACAGGGGGCATATTGGCTACACCTTC
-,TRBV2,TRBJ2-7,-,CASTGWNEQYF,TGTGCCAGCACTGGGTGGAACGAGCAGTACTTC
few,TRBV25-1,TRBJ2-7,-,CASSEYYEQYF,TGTGCCAGCAGTGAATACTACGAGCAGTACTTC
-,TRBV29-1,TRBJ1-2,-,CSVQGGYGYTF,TGCAGCGTGCAGGGAGGCTATGGCTACACCTTC
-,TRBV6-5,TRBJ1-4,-,CASSWAPWGEKLFF,TGTGCCAGCAGTTGGGCCCCCTGGGGTGAAAAACTGTTTTTT
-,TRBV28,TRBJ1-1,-,CASSLAGGYGTEAFF,TGTGCCAGCAGTCTAGCGGGGGGATACGGCACTGAAGCTTTCTTT
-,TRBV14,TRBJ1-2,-,CASSQGADYGYTF,TGTGCCAGCAGCCAGGGGGCCGACTATGGCTACACCTTC
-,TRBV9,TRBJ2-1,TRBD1,CASSVRQGAVANEQFF,TGTGCCAGCAGCGTGCGACAGGGGGCAGTGGCCAATGAGCAGTTCTTC
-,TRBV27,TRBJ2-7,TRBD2,CASSLSGRESSYEQYF,TGTGCCAGCAGTTTATCTGGGCGGGAGAGCTCCTACGAGCAGTACTTC
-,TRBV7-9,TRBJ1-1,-,CASSLGPRKAFF,TGTGCCAGCAGCTTAGGACCCCGGAAAGCTTTCTTT
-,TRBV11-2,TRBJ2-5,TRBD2,CASSLRTRTSGRGETQYF,TGTGCCAGCAGCCTTAGGACGAGGACTAGCGGGAGAGGGGAGACCCAGTACTTC
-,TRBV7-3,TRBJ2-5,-,CASSPQAGQEETQYF,TGTGCCAGCAGCCCACAAGCGGGACAAGAAGAGACCCAGTACTTC
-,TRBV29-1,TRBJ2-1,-,CSERDGRWDEQFF,TGCAGCGAACGGGACGGACGATGGGATGAGCAGTTCTTC
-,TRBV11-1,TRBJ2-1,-,CASSLEQYNEQFF,TGTGCCAGCAGCTTAGAGCAGTACAATGAGCAGTTCTTC
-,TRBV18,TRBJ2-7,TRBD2,CASSPLSSGPTYEQYF,TGTGCCAGCTCACCCCTCTCTAGCGGGCCGACCTACGAGCAGTACTTC
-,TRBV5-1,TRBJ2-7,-,CASSLTVYEQYF,TGCGCCAGCAGCTTGACCGTATACGAGCAGTACTTC
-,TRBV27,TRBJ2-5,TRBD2,CASSLLAGGVETQYF,TGTGCCAGCAGTCTACTAGCGGGAGGAGTTGAGACCCAGTACTTC
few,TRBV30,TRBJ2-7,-,CAWSRLQGSEQYF,TGTGCCTGGAGTCGGCTACAGGGTTCCGAGCAGTACTTC
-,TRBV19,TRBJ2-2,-,CASSPSGGLDGELFF,TGTGCCAGTAGTCCTTCGGGTGGGTTAGACGGGGAGCTGTTTTTT
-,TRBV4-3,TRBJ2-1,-,CASSQALDHNEQFF,TGCGCCAGCAGCCAAGCCCTCGATCACAATGAGCAGTTCTTC
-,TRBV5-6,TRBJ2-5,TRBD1,CASSLRQGVAETQYF,TGTGCCAGCAGCTTGAGACAGGGGGTCGCGGAGACCCAGTACTTC
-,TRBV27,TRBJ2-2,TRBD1,CASTPQQGLTGELFF,TGTGCCAGCACCCCTCAACAGGGGTTAACCGGGGAGCTGTTTTTT
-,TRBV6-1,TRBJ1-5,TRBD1,CASRAQGGVNQPQHF,TGTGCCAGCAGAGCGCAGGGGGGGGTGAATCAGCCCCAGCATTTT
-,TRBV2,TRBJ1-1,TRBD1,CASSAGQLSTEAFF,TGTGCCAGCAGTGCGGGACAGTTGAGCACTGAAGCTTTCTTT
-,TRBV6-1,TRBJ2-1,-,CASIPSGLINEQFF,TGTGCCAGCATTCCTAGTGGGCTAATCAATGAGCAGTTCTTC
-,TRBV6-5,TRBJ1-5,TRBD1,CASSYSAGGNQPQHF,TGTGCCAGCAGTTACTCTGCAGGGGGTAATCAGCCCCAGCATTTT
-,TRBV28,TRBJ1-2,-,CASSLNTDYGYTF,TGTGCCAGCAGTTTAAATACCGACTATGGCTACACCTTC
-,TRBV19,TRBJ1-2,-,CASSKTANYGYTF,TGTGCCAGTAGTAAGACAGCTAACTATGGCTACACCTTC
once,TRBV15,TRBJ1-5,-,CAASRERGGSNQPQHF,TGTGCCGCCAGCAGAGAGAGGGGTGGTAGCAATCAGCCCCAGCATTTT
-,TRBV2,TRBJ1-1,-,CASNKGLNTEAFF,TGTGCCAGCAATAAGGGGTTGAACACTGAAGCTTTCTTT
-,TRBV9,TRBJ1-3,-,CASSVEGTSGNTIYF,TGTGCCAGCAGCGTAGAGGGAACCTCTGGAAACACCATATATTTT
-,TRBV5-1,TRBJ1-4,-,CASSGGATNEKLFF,TGCGCCAGCTCTGGGGGGGCAACTAATGAAAAACTGTTTTTT
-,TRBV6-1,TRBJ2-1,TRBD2,CASLTRLAGPFRQFF,TGTGCCAGCTTAACTCGACTAGCGGGACCCTTTAGGCAGTTCTTC
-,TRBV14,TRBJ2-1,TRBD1,CASSHPTGPSYNEQFF,TGTGCCAGCAGCCACCCGACAGGGCCCAGCTACAATGAGCAGTTCTTC
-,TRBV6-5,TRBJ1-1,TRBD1,CASSRQGSHTEAFF,TGTGCCAGCAGCCGACAGGGTTCGCACACTGAAGCTTTCTTT
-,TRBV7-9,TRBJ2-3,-,CASSPYTDTQYF,TGTGCCAGCAGCCCGTACACAGATACGCAGTATTTT
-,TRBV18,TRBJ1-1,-,CASSPANTEAFF,TGTGCCAGCTCACCCGCGAACACTGAAGCTTTCTTT
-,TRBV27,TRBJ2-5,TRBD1,CASSPYRGRETQYF,TGTGCCAGCAGTCCTTACAGGGGCAGGGAGACCCAGTACTTC
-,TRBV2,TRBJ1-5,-,CASTQGGNQPQHF,TGTGCCAGCACACAGGGAGGCAATCAGCCCCAGCATTTT
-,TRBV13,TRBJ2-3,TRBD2,CASLPGASGSTDTQYF,TGTGCCAGCCTCCCCGGGGCTAGCGGGAGCACAGATACGCAGTATTTT
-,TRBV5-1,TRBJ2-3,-,CASSYEDTQYF,TGCGCCAGCAGCTATGAAGATACGCAGTATTTT
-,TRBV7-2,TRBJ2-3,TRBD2,CASSPGLAGADTQYF,TGTGCCAGCAGTCCAGGACTAGCGGGAGCAGATACGCAGTATTTT
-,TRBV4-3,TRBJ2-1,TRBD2,CASSQDQGLAGLEQFF,TGCGCCAGCAGCCAAGATCAAGGACTAGCGGGATTGGAGCAGTTCTTC
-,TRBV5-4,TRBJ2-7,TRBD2,CASSAPGLAAYEQYF,TGTGCCAGCAGCGCACCGGGACTAGCTGCCTACGAGCAGTACTTC
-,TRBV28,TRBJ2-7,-,CASSFGQNYEQYF,TGTGCCAGCAGTTTCGGGCAAAACTACGAGCAGTACTTC
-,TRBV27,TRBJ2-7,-,CASSPSLAILYEQYF,TGTGCCAGCAGTCCCAGCCTAGCGATACTGTACGAGCAGTACTTC
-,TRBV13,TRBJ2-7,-,CASSLGSRGSYEQYF,TGTGCCAGCAGCTTAGGGTCCAGGGGTTCCTACGAGCAGTACTTC
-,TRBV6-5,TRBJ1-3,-,CASSYARDVGNTIYF,TGTGCCAGCAGTTACGCCAGGGACGTTGGAAACACCATATATTTT
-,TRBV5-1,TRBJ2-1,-,CASSLVARANEQFF,TGCGCCAGCAGCTTGGTCGCGAGGGCCAATGAGCAGTTCTTC
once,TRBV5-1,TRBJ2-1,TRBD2,CASSLLGSGRYNEQFF,TGCGCCAGCAGCTTGTTGGGTAGCGGGCGATACAATGAGCAGTTCTTC
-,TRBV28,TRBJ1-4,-,CASSLNEKLFF,TGTGCCAGCAGCCTAAATGAAAAACTGTTTTTT
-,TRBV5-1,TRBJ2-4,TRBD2,CASSLPAGGRPIQYF,TGCGCCAGCAGCTTACCAGCGGGAGGCCGACCTATTCAGTACTTC